The T cell receptor (beta chain) under discussion was sequenced for a study of graft-versus-host responses after intestinal transplantation. Study at large: Grafts were multivisceral, liver-intestinal, or isolated intestinal. Recipients were all induced with anti-thymocyte globulin, then given tacrolimus and steroids for two to three years. The study, taken as a whole, reports: When patients had graft-donor T cell macrochimerism, their allografts held high graft-versus-host to host-versus-graft clonal ratios.

Libraries were prepared by immunoSEQ multiplex PCR; TCRdb keeps only in-frame clonotypes and omits some of them. The repertoire holds about 96,000 clones, with around nine tenths as singletons. On this clone: Its cognate antigen is unknown.

The specimen was unstimulated CD4+ T cells sorted from spleen or lymph node cells, collected before intestinal transplant. This sequence was found in a human donor who received an intestinal transplant.

CDR3 region: CASSLATGTAIGEKLFF. The DNA of the CDR3 is TGTGCCAGCAGCTTGGCTACCGGGACAGCGATTGGTGAAAAACTGTTTTTT. V gene TRBV5-6 combines with J gene TRBJ1-4, with TRBD1 matching 7 bases. The CDR3 sequence is 17 residues long. The germline CDR1 and CDR2 sequences are SGHDT and YYEEEE. V was clipped by 0 bases and J by 7 bases; unmatched bases: 12.